A selection of T cell receptor beta chains follows, all from one sample in a study of blood T cell repertoires in COVID-19. Generated by immunoSEQ multiplex PCR, the TCRdb table keeps only in-frame clones and is missing some. Altogether about 90,000 clones are present, 80% to 90% being singletons, with the ten largest covering approximately 13%. The sequenced material came from peripheral blood. Every receptor here comes from a human donor in a cohort sampled during active COVID-19. CDR3s include the opening cysteine and the closing phenylalanine or tryptophan. D genes are given only for firm matches. Size is omitted from some rows. Given values are once, few, many or a class for expanded clones.

clone_size	v_call	j_call	d_call	cdr3_nt	cdr3_aa
-	TRBV19	TRBJ1-6	-	TGTGCCAGTAGTATGGGCGGGCTTAATTCACCCCTCCACTTT	CASSMGGLNSPLHF
-	TRBV5-6	TRBJ1-6	-	TGTGCCAGCAGCTTGGTGGGGGCGGGTTCACCCCTCCACTTT	CASSLVGAGSPLHF
-	TRBV5-1	TRBJ1-3	TRBD1	TGCGCCAGCAGCAACGACAGGGGGCATGGAAACACCATATATTTT	CASSNDRGHGNTIYF
-	TRBV2	TRBJ1-4	-	TGTGCCAGCATCGTCCAGTGGCAGGGTGGTGAAAAACTGTTTTTT	CASIVQWQGGEKLFF
many	TRBV5-1	TRBJ2-2	-	TGCGCCAGCAGCTTGGTCGTCACCGGGGAGCTGTTTTTT	CASSLVVTGELFF
-	TRBV20-1	TRBJ2-5	-	TGCAGTGCTAGAGTGGGAGAGGCCCAGTACTTC	CSARVGEAQYF
-	TRBV3-1/TRBV3-2	TRBJ2-7	TRBD2	TGTGCCAGCAGCCAACAAAGCGGGGAGGATTCCTACGAGCAGTACTTC	CASSQQSGEDSYEQYF
-	TRBV6-2/TRBV6-3	TRBJ1-1	-	TGTGCCAGCAGCAAAATGGTGAGGGAGGGCACTGAAGCTTTCTTT	CASSKMVREGTEAFF
-	TRBV2	TRBJ2-3	TRBD1	TGTGCCAGCAGGAGGGGGACAGGATCAGATACGCAGTATTTT	CASRRGTGSDTQYF
-	TRBV4-2	TRBJ1-2	TRBD1	TGTGCCAGCAGCCAAGTGGGACAGGGAGAATTAGGCTATGGCTACACCTTC	CASSQVGQGELGYGYTF
-	TRBV5-3	TRBJ2-3	TRBD1	TGTGCCAGAAGCTTGGCCTTGGGACAGACTCCCACAGATACGCAGTATTTT	CARSLALGQTPTDTQYF
-	TRBV21-1	TRBJ2-4	-	TGTGCCAGCAGCAATTTGACCCCCTCGATGACAGGGGAGGTAGAGGTAGCCAAAAACATTCAGTACTTC	CASSNLTPSMTGEVEVAKNIQYF
-	TRBV4-3	TRBJ1-1	TRBD1	TGCGCCAGCAGCCAGGTTCCGGGACAGGGGAACACTGAAGCTTTCTTT	CASSQVPGQGNTEAFF
-	TRBV18	TRBJ1-5	-	TGTGCCAGCTCACCAGGCGGGGATAGCAATCAGCCCCAGCATTTT	CASSPGGDSNQPQHF
few	TRBV2	TRBJ1-5	TRBD1	TGTGCCAGCCAAACGGACAGGGCAAGTCAGCCCCAGCATTTT	CASQTDRASQPQHF
-	TRBV19	TRBJ1-1	-	TGTGCCAGTAGTATAGACAGGGTTATGAACACTGAAGCTTTCTTT	CASSIDRVMNTEAFF
-	TRBV5-6	TRBJ1-3	-	TGTGCCAGCAGCCAAATGAGCTCTGGAAACACCATATATTTT	CASSQMSSGNTIYF
many	TRBV30	TRBJ1-2	-	TGTGCCTGGGGCCACGGGGATGGCTACACCTTC	CAWGHGDGYTF
-	TRBV5-1	TRBJ2-3	TRBD2	TGCGCCAGCAGCTTCGAGCGGGGGACAGATACGCAGTATTTT	CASSFERGTDTQYF
-	TRBV5-1	TRBJ2-5	TRBD2	TGCGCCAGCACCGTTCTAGCGGCCCCAGGGACCCAGTACTTC	CASTVLAAPGTQYF
-	TRBV11-2	TRBJ2-3	-	TGTGCCAGCAGCTTAGGGACTGGGGAGTATTTT	CASSLGTGEYF
-	TRBV19	TRBJ1-1	TRBD1	TGTGCCAGTAGCGGGACAGACGAAACAAGGGGTTTT	CASSGTDETRGF
-	TRBV10-3	TRBJ2-3	TRBD2	TGTGCCATCGGACTAGCGGGGGCCCTACTTAGCACAGATACGCAGTATTTT	CAIGLAGALLSTDTQYF
-	TRBV7-9	TRBJ2-1	TRBD1	TGTGCCAGCAGCTCGGACAGGGGGCTAAACAATGAGCAGTTCTTC	CASSSDRGLNNEQFF
-	TRBV3-1/TRBV3-2	TRBJ2-7	-	TGTGCCAGCAGCCGCGGCCAGGGGATGGACTCCTACGAGCAGTACTTC	CASSRGQGMDSYEQYF
-	TRBV5-4	TRBJ2-3	-	TGTGCCAGCAGCCCTGGACAGCTTCGAACTAGCACAGATACGCAGTATTTT	CASSPGQLRTSTDTQYF
few	TRBV4-1	TRBJ2-7	TRBD2	TGCGCCAGCAGCCAAAGATGGTCTAGCGGGGGTGGGTGGAGCTCCTACGAGCAGTACTTC	CASSQRWSSGGGWSSYEQYF
-	TRBV14	TRBJ2-1	-	TGTGCCAGCAGCCCCCAGCGGTACAATGAGCAGTTCTTC	CASSPQRYNEQFF
-	TRBV2	TRBJ2-6	-	TGTGCCAGCAGTGAGGGCCCTCGCGGGGCCAACGTCCTGACTTTC	CASSEGPRGANVLTF
-	TRBV4-3	TRBJ2-7	-	TGCGCCAGCAGCCCATCCTTGACTGGTTTCTACGAGCAGTACTTC	CASSPSLTGFYEQYF
-	TRBV5-6	TRBJ2-7	-	TGTGCCAGCAGCTTGGGCCCTCCACAGGGTCGCGAGCAGTACTTC	CASSLGPPQGREQYF
-	TRBV7-8	TRBJ2-2	-	TGTGCCAGCAGCCCTAGGACAGCGTCGAACACCGGGGAGCTGTTTTTT	CASSPRTASNTGELFF
-	TRBV5-1	TRBJ2-2	-	TGCGCCAGCAGCTTTGGAGGAAACACCGGGGAGCTGTTTTTT	CASSFGGNTGELFF
-	TRBV19	TRBJ1-6	-	TGTGCCAGTAGTATCGGCCCAGGCAATTCACCCCTCCACTTT	CASSIGPGNSPLHF
-	TRBV7-2	TRBJ1-1	-	TGTGCCAGCAGCTTAGACTCGGGGAGAAACACTGAAGCTTTCTTT	CASSLDSGRNTEAFF
-	TRBV7-2	TRBJ2-1	TRBD1	TGTGCCAGCAGATTCGGGACAGGCAGTTACAATGAGCAGTTCTTC	CASRFGTGSYNEQFF
few	TRBV18	TRBJ2-7	-	TGTGCCAGCTCACCACTTTCCACGTCAACAGACCTATACTTC	CASSPLSTSTDLYF
-	TRBV7-3	TRBJ2-7	TRBD2	TGTGCCAGCAGCTTATATGCTAGCGGGGTGGGCGAGCAGTACTTC	CASSLYASGVGEQYF
-	TRBV7-2	TRBJ2-1	-	TGTGCCAGCAGCAATCTACGGGGAGTTGGGGAGCAGTTCTTC	CASSNLRGVGEQFF
-	TRBV7-9	TRBJ2-5	TRBD2	TGTGCCAGCAGCCCCGGACTAGCGGGGGGGCCGCAGACCCAGTACTTC	CASSPGLAGGPQTQYF
-	TRBV7-9	TRBJ2-5	TRBD1	TGTGCCAGCAGCTTCCCTGGACAGGCCAGGGAGACCCAGTACTTC	CASSFPGQARETQYF
-	TRBV6-5	TRBJ2-2	TRBD2	TGTGCCACAACATCGGGGGGGACCGGGGAGCTGTTTTTT	CATTSGGTGELFF